The 29 T cell receptor beta chains listed next were all sequenced from one sample in a study of PD-1 blockade in classical Hodgkin lymphoma. All trial patients relapsed after autologous stem cell transplantation. The protocol was immunoSEQ multiplex PCR, while the TCRdb copy is restricted to in-frame clones and leaves out a portion. The table includes roughly 50,000 clones, over 75% detected once. Here the sequenced sample was peripheral blood mononuclear cells (PBMCs), taken at baseline. The receptors shown here come from a human donor with classical Hodgkin lymphoma.

This clone appeared once. The chain combines TRBV6-5 with TRBJ1-2; 7 bases line up with TRBD1. Looked up from germline, CDR1 is MNHEY and CDR2 is SVGAGI. Trimming took 4 bases from V and 4 from J; bases not matched to a gene: 6. The CDR3 sequence is 14 residues long. The CDR3, as DNA: TGTGCCAGCAGTTCCAGACAGGGCGGCTATGGCTACACCTTC. Amino acids: CASSSRQGGYGYTF.

The chain uses TRBV30 and TRBJ2-7, with D perhaps matching TRBD2 (5 bases). The V end was cut by 2 bases, the J end by 0 bases, with 8 bases between. The CDR3 extends over 13 amino acids. Germline lookup yields CDR1 GTSNPN and CDR2 SVGIG (reference sequence). Here the CDR3 reads CAWSSGDSYEQYF. The CDR3 DNA reads as TGTGCCTGGAGTTCCGGGGACTCCTACGAGCAGTACTTC.

In DNA, the CDR3 is TGTGCCAGTAGTATAGGGAGAGCGTTCTATGGCTACACCTTC. The encoded protein is CASSIGRAFYGYTF. The gene calls are TRBV19 and TRBJ1-2; no reliable D call. The CDR3 consists of 14 residues. V lost 1 base, J lost 4 bases, and 10 bases lay in between. Germline V gene sequence: CDR1 LNHDA, CDR2 SQIVND (reference sequence).

The chain links TRBV11-3 to TRBJ1-1; weak D call: TRBD1 (5 bases). The CDR3 spans 16 residues. Trimming shortened V by 5 bases and J by 1 base, and 17 bases separated the two germline ends. Looked up from germline, CDR1 is SGHNT and CDR2 is YENEEA. Here the CDR3 reads CASSLQFGAENTEAFF. The CDR3 DNA follows: TGTGCCAGCAGCCTCCAGTTCGGGGCTGAGAACACTGAAGCTTTCTTT.

The chain has TRBV18 and TRBJ2-7; 9 bases align to TRBD1. CDR1 is KGHSH, CDR2 LQKENI, per germline. With 2 bases clipped from V and 7 bases from J, the junction kept 9 bases outside the gene matches. The CDR3 covers 15 residues. This CDR3 is CASSPNRDRAGEQYF. CDR3 bases: TGTGCCAGCTCACCAAACCGGGACAGGGCGGGGGAGCAGTACTTC. Full variable domain (outside the CDR3, taken from reference TRBV18 and TRBJ2-7): NAGVMQNPRHLVRRRGQEARLRCSPMKGHSHVYWYRQLPEEGLKFMVYLQKENIIDESGMPKERFSAEFPKEGPSILRIQQVVRGDSAAYFCASSPNRDRAGEQYFGPGTRLTVT.

CDR3 coding DNA: TGTGCCAGTAGTATCGGTACGCGGGGCAATCAGCCCCAGCATTTT. Translated: CASSIGTRGNQPQHF. V gene TRBV19 combines with J gene TRBJ1-5; no clear D gene. The CDR3 extends over 15 amino acids. Looked up from germline, CDR1 is LNHDA and CDR2 is SQIVND (reference sequence). The V end was cut by 3 bases, the J end by 2 bases, with 11 bases between.

This chain connects TRBV18 to TRBJ1-1; D might be TRBD1 (6 bases). V was trimmed by 2 bases and J by 0 bases, leaving 10 bases between them. This CDR3 comprises 15 residues. Germline V gene data show CDR1 as KGHSH and CDR2 as LQKENI. The CDR3 region has the DNA TGTGCCAGCTCACCATTACAGGGTCTGAACACTGAAGCTTTCTTT. This sequence encodes CASSPLQGLNTEAFF.

The sample holds one count of this clone. J is TRBJ1-1 and V is TRBV27; no definite D call. The CDR3 is 13 amino acids. Trimming left V 5 bases short and J 8 bases short, with 15 bases between. From germline, CDR1 is MNHEY and CDR2 SMNVEV (reference sequence). CDR3 DNA sequence: TGTGCCAGCAGTCGTTCGCCCCGTCTGGAAGCTTTCTTT. Translation: CASSRSPRLEAFF.

The chain uses TRBV7-2 and TRBJ1-2, with 7 bases matching TRBD1. Germline values: CDR1 SGHTA, CDR2 FQGNSA. V gave up 6 bases and J gave up 5 bases; unmatched junction bases: 9. The CDR3 is 14 amino acids. The CDR3 DNA reads TGTGCCAGCAGGCCCCGGGACAGTCAATATGGCTACACCTTC. It translates to CASRPRDSQYGYTF.

The V gene is TRBV2, the J gene TRBJ2-1, with D possibly being TRBD2 (5 bases). Germline assignment: CDR1 SNHLY and CDR2 FYNNEI. This CDR3 region has 16 residues. V was clipped by 1 base and J by 3 bases, with 13 bases between them. The CDR3 loop reads CASSEGERNLYNEQFF. CDR3 DNA sequence: TGTGCCAGCAGTGAAGGGGAGCGTAATCTCTACAATGAGCAGTTCTTC.

The chain is built from TRBV29-1 and TRBJ2-7; TRBD1 matches 9 bases. Losses at the gene ends were 0 bases for V and 3 bases for J; bases not matched to a gene: 3. Germline V gives CDR1 SQVTM, CDR2 ANQGSEA. The CDR3 is 14 amino acids. The CDR3 region has the DNA TGCAGCGTTGAAGAACAGGGGGCAGGCTACGAGCAGTACTTC. Translated, it gives CSVEEQGAGYEQYF.

The chain is built from TRBV9 and TRBJ2-3; TRBD2 is a possible D gene (6 bases). The length of the CDR3 is 14 residues. Germline V gives CDR1 SGDLS, CDR2 YYNGEE. V lost 0 bases and J 2 bases, leaving 7 bases between the germline ends. CDR3 residues: CASSVAGLTDTQYF. CDR3 coding DNA: TGTGCCAGCAGCGTAGCGGGACTCACAGATACGCAGTATTTT.

This chain's CDR3 is CASSAPYTEAFF. The CDR3 DNA is TGTGCCAGCAGTGCCCCCTACACTGAAGCTTTCTTT. The chain uses TRBV7-2 and TRBJ1-1; D uncertain. CDR3 length: 12 residues. V was shortened by 6 bases and J by 3 bases, with 8 bases between the two germline ends. From germline, CDR1 is SGHTA and CDR2 FQGNSA.

This chain joins TRBV30 and TRBJ1-1, with TRBD1 as a possible D gene (6 bases). This CDR3 spans 13 amino acids. Germline V lookup: CDR1 GTSNPN, CDR2 SVGIG (reference sequence). Trimming took off 5 bases at V and 4 bases at J, with 14 bases between the two ends. CDR3 sequence (DNA): TGTGCCTGGGACCAGGGGAGGAGCACTGAAGCTTTCTTT. The encoded protein is CAWDQGRSTEAFF.

This chain connects TRBV7-2 to TRBJ2-1; no reliable D call. This CDR3 is 13 amino acids long. Per germline, CDR1 SGHTA and CDR2 FQGNSA. Trimming left V 7 bases short and J 0 bases short, with 7 bases between. CDR3 nucleotide sequence: TGTGCCAGCACTAATCGCTCCTACAATGAGCAGTTCTTC. It codes for CASTNRSYNEQFF.

The chain couples TRBV11-3 to TRBJ2-7; 12 bases map to TRBD1. The CDR3 covers 17 residues. CDR1 is SGHNT, CDR2 YENEEA, per germline. V was pared by 6 bases and J by 2 bases, with 11 bases of the junction left unmatched. The CDR3 DNA is TGTGCCAGCAGACCGGGACAGGGGGCAGAGTCGCCCTACGAGCAGTACTTC. Its translation: CASRPGQGAESPYEQYF.

V is TRBV21-1 and J is TRBJ2-3; the table's D call, TRBD1, was not checked against the DNA. TRBV21-1 is a documented pseudogene. The CDR3 totals 15 residues. Here the CDR3 reads CASSKDPTATDTQYF. The CDR3, as DNA: TGTGCCAGCAGCAAAGACCCGACAGCCACAGATACGCAGTATTTT.

V is TRBV6-5 and J is TRBJ2-1, with TRBD1 matching 9 bases. Germline loops: CDR1 MNHEY, CDR2 SVGAGI. V trimming: 5 bases; J trimming: 4 bases; junction bases outside the gene matches: 3. This CDR3 has 14 residues. The CDR3 here is CASSGTGLYNEQFF. CDR3 nucleotides: TGTGCCAGCAGTGGGACAGGGCTGTACAATGAGCAGTTCTTC.

The chain has TRBV5-1 and TRBJ1-1, with 9 bases fitting TRBD1. CDR1 SGHRS and CDR2 YFSETQ come from the germline V gene. V was clipped by 5 bases and J by 1 base; unmatched bases: 6. There are 15 residues in the CDR3. CDR3 sequence reads: CASSFMGQGNTEAFF. The CDR3, as DNA: TGCGCCAGCAGTTTTATGGGACAGGGGAACACTGAAGCTTTCTTT.

The chain employs TRBV30 and TRBJ1-1; D call uncertain. V was shortened by 3 bases and J by 3 bases, with 8 bases between the two germline ends. The CDR3 is made up of 12 amino acids. CDR1 and CDR2 (germline): GTSNPN, SVGIG (reference sequence). The CDR3 sequence is CAWRWGDTEAFF. Here the CDR3 DNA reads TGTGCCTGGAGGTGGGGAGACACTGAAGCTTTCTTT.

This clone was picked up a small number of times. This sequence joins TRBV16 and TRBJ1-4; weak D call: TRBD1 (6 bases). Trimming removed 4 bases from V and 5 bases from J, with 17 bases in between. The CDR3 has 16 amino acids. Germline CDR1 KGHSY, CDR2 FQNENV. CDR3 bases: TGTGCCAGCAGCCGCCTGGGGGGACAAGTAAATGAAAAACTGTTTTTT. Its protein is CASSRLGGQVNEKLFF.

A single count supports this clone. The chain employs TRBV11-2 and TRBJ1-5; a weak D match, TRBD1 (6 bases). The CDR3 extends over 14 amino acids. CDR1 and CDR2 from the germline V gene are SGHAT and FQNNGV. The V and J ends lost 4 bases and 2 bases respectively, with 9 bases between them. CDR3 loop: CASSYSGGNQPQHF. The CDR3 region has the DNA TGTGCCAGCAGCTACTCAGGGGGCAATCAGCCCCAGCATTTT.

The chain combines TRBV5-6 with TRBJ2-7, with a tentative D call TRBD1 (5 bases). Trimming removed 1 base at V and 6 bases at J, with 11 bases between. CDR1 is SGHDT, CDR2 YYEEEE, per germline. The CDR3 has 13 residues. Here the CDR3 DNA reads TGTGCCAGCAGCTTGATAGGGGCAGCCGAGCAGTACTTC. Amino acids: CASSLIGAAEQYF.

In nucleotides, the CDR3 is TGTGCCAGCAGCTACAGGGGTGAAGGGAATGAAGCTTTCTTT. Its protein is CASSYRGEGNEAFF. The chain joins TRBV6-5 to TRBJ1-1, with 7 bases lining up with TRBD1. Germline V gene lookup returns CDR1 MNHEY and CDR2 SVGAGI. This CDR3 comprises 14 residues. V shed 6 bases and J 7 bases; nucleotides not matched to a gene: 11.

This rearrangement joins TRBV7-3 to TRBJ2-1, with 9 bases matching TRBD2. V lost 7 bases to trimming and J lost 8 bases; unmatched junction nucleotides: 15. CDR3 length: 16 amino acids. The V gene's germline CDR1 is SGHTA and CDR2 FQGTGA. CDR3 sequence: CASTPGGTSRSHEQFF. In DNA form, the CDR3 reads TGTGCCAGCACCCCCGGGGGGACTAGCAGAAGTCATGAGCAGTTCTTC.

Regarding this clone: Other DNA sequences in the same sample also yield this CDR3. V is TRBV11-2 and J is TRBJ1-1, with 8 positions matching TRBD1. This CDR3 spans 13 amino acids. Germline V gene sequence: CDR1 SGHAT, CDR2 FQNNGV. Trimming cost V 2 bases and J 4 bases; bases outside gene matches: 0. For the CDR3, the DNA is TGTGCCAGCAGCTTAACAGGGGGCACTGAAGCTTTCTTT. This encodes CASSLTGGTEAFF. The entire variable domain, with the rest obtained from reference TRBV11-2 and TRBJ1-1, is as follows: EAGVAQSPRYKIIEKRQSVAFWCNPISGHATLYWYQQILGQGPKLLIQFQNNGVVDDSQLPKDRFSAERLKGVDSTLKIQPAKLEDSAVYLCASSLTGGTEAFFGQGTRLTVV.

The gene calls are TRBV18 and TRBJ2-7; a possible D gene is TRBD2 (6 bases). The CDR3 spans 14 residues. Trimming took 5 bases from V and 2 from J, leaving 13 bases between them. Germline loops: CDR1 KGHSH, CDR2 LQKENI. CDR3: CASSGGGETYEQYV. For the CDR3, the DNA is TGTGCCAGCTCAGGAGGAGGGGAGACCTACGAGCAGTACGTC.

The chain carries TRBV7-9 and TRBJ1-4; TRBD1 might be the D (5 bases). V lost 6 bases and J lost 0, with 14 bases in between. There are 16 residues in the CDR3. Germline lookup yields CDR1 SEHNR and CDR2 FQNEAQ (reference sequence). CDR3 sequence (DNA): TGTGCCAGCAGTCCTGGGACGGGAGCAACTAATGAAAAACTGTTTTTT. Protein product: CASSPGTGATNEKLFF.

The CDR3 region is CASSHQGDYGYTF. The CDR3 DNA follows: TGTGCCAGCAGTCACCAGGGTGACTATGGCTACACCTTC. V gene TRBV6-5 combines with J gene TRBJ1-2; a weak D match, TRBD1 (5 bases). Trimming took off 5 bases at V and 3 bases at J, with 10 bases between the two ends. The germline V gene has CDR1 MNHEY and CDR2 SVGAGI. This CDR3 has 13 amino acids.